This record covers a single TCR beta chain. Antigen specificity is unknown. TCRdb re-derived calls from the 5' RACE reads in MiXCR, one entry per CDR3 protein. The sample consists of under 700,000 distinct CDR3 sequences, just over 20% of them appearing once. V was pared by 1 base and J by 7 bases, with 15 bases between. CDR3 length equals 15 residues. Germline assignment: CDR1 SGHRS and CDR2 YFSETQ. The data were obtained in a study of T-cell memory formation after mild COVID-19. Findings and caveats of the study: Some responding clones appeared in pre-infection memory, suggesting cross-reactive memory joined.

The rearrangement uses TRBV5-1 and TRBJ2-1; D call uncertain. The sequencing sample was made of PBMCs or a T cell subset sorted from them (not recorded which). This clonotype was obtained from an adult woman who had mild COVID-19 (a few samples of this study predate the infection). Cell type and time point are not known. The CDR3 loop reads CASSLNFPVRNEQFF. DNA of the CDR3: TGCGCCAGCAGCTTGAACTTTCCCGTTCGGAATGAGCAGTTCTTC.